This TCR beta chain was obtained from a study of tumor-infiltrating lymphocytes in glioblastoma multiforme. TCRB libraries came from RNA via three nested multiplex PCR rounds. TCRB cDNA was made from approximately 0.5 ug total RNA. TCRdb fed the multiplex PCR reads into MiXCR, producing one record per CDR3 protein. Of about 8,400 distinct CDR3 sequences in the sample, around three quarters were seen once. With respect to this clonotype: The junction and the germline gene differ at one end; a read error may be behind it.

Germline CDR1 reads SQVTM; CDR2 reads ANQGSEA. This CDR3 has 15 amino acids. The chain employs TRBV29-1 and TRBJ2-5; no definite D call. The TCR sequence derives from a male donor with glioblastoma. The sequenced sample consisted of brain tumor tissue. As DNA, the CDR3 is TGCAGCGCTGAAGCGCACAACCGCCACCAAGAGACCCAGTACTTC. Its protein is CSAEAHNRHQETQYF.